Listed below are T cell receptor beta chains from one sample, sequenced in a study of CD8 T cells in ankylosing spondylitis. TCRdb ran MiXCR on the 5' RACE reads and lists one entry per CDR3 protein. The sample records some 220,000 distinct CDR3 sequences, about 6.7% being singletons. The material sequenced was blood, either unsorted or a sorted T cell fraction (not recorded which). The receptor set was obtained from a male donor with ankylosing spondylitis. CDR3s include the opening cysteine and the closing phenylalanine or tryptophan. A D gene is named only where the DNA matches it firmly. Size is omitted from some rows. Given values are once, few, many or a class for expanded clones.

j_call clone_size d_call v_call cdr3_length cdr3_nt cdr3_aa
TRBJ2-7 few TRBD1 TRBV5-4 14 TGTGCCAGCAGCGGGGGACCGGGACAGCCAGAGCAGTACTTC CASSGGPGQPEQYF
TRBJ2-3 many TRBD2 TRBV10-3 14 TGTGCCATCGCGACTAGCGGGTCCGTAGATACGCAGTATTTT CAIATSGSVDTQYF
TRBJ1-1 - TRBD1 TRBV7-9 15 TGTGCCAGCAGCTTAGGTTGGACAGGGAACACTGAAGCTTTCTTT CASSLGWTGNTEAFF
TRBJ1-1 - - TRBV6-2/TRBV6-3 15 TGTGCCAGCAGTCATCCATATTCACCGAACACTGAAGCTTTCTTT CASSHPYSPNTEAFF
TRBJ2-3 many TRBD2 TRBV4-3 16 TGCGCCAGCAGCCCTAGGCAGCGGGAGTTACTAGATACGCAGTATTTT CASSPRQRELLDTQYF
TRBJ1-1 - TRBD1 TRBV7-8 15 TGTGCCAGCAGCTTAGCCAGGGGGAGGAACACTGAAGCTTTCTTT CASSLARGRNTEAFF
TRBJ1-4 - - TRBV11-1 13 TGTGCCAGCAGCCCGTCGGACCGTAGGGAACTGTTTTTT CASSPSDRRELFF
TRBJ2-5 many TRBD1 TRBV7-6 16 TGTGCCAGCAGCTTAGCAGGGACAGCCTTAAGAGGGACCCAGTACTTC CASSLAGTALRGTQYF
TRBJ2-1 - - TRBV11-1 18 TGTGGCAGCAGCTCGACCTCCCCGGTTGAGGGGGGTTTGAATGAGCAGTTCTTC CGSSSTSPVEGGLNEQFF
TRBJ2-2 many TRBD1 TRBV7-9 14 TGTGCCAGCAGCCGGGACAGGGGGACCGGGGAGCTGTTTTTT CASSRDRGTGELFF
TRBJ2-7 - - TRBV29-1 11 TGCAGCGTGGGCTCGGGGATGGAGCAGTACTTC CSVGSGMEQYF
TRBJ1-5 many - TRBV6-1 15 TGTGCCAGCAGTGCTTTCTCCTGGAGCAATCAGCCCCAGCATTTT CASSAFSWSNQPQHF
TRBJ1-1 many - TRBV29-1 12 TGCAGCGGACTGCGGGGGAACACTGAAGCTTTCTTT CSGLRGNTEAFF
TRBJ1-1 - - TRBV10-1 13 TGCGCCAGCAGTGCGAGGGAAAGGACTGAAGCTTTCTTT CASSARERTEAFF
TRBJ1-1 - - TRBV10-3 11 TGTGCCATCAACCAGGGAACTGAAGCTTTCTTT CAINQGTEAFF
TRBJ2-7 - - TRBV10-1 13 TGCGCCAGCAGTGACCCTCCCTCCTACGAGCAGTACTTC CASSDPPSYEQYF
TRBJ1-5 many - TRBV29-1 13 TGCAGCGTCGGGGATTATAGCAATCAGCCCCAGCATTTT CSVGDYSNQPQHF
TRBJ1-5 many - TRBV7-8 14 TGTGCCAGCAGCTTAATGGGACGGGGTCAGCCCCAGCATTTT CASSLMGRGQPQHF
TRBJ1-5 - TRBD1 TRBV6-2/TRBV6-3 16 TGTGCCAGCACCCCGAGAGGGGGCTGGAGCAATCAGCCCCAGCATTTT CASTPRGGWSNQPQHF
TRBJ2-3 - TRBD2 TRBV13 16 TGTGCCAGCAGCTTAGGACTAGCGGGAGCTGTAGATACGCAGTATTTT CASSLGLAGAVDTQYF
TRBJ2-7 - - TRBV4-2 14 TGTGCCAGCAGCCAAGGACTCGTCGGAGGAGAGCAGTACTTC CASSQGLVGGEQYF
TRBJ2-2 many - TRBV7-9 17 TGTGCCAGCAGCTTAAAATGGGGCGCAGGGGCCACCGGGGAGCTGTTTTTT CASSLKWGAGATGELFF
TRBJ1-2 many TRBD1 TRBV7-9 15 TGTGCCAGCAGCCACGCGGGACAGGGGGTCTATGGCTACACCTTC CASSHAGQGVYGYTF
TRBJ2-5 many TRBD2 TRBV5-6 14 TGTGCCAGCAGCTCGGGGGGAGGGGTTAAGACCCAGTACTTC CASSSGGGVKTQYF
TRBJ2-4 - - TRBV9 17 TGTGCCAGCAGCGCCCCCGCATCCGGGGCGGCCAAAAACATTCAGTACTTC CASSAPASGAAKNIQYF
TRBJ2-7 many - TRBV18 13 TGTGCCAGCTCACCACCAGACAGCTACGAGCAGTACTTC CASSPPDSYEQYF
TRBJ2-7 few TRBD1 TRBV11-3 14 TGTGCCAGCAGCTCCCCGGGACAGGGGAGCGAGCAGTACTTC CASSSPGQGSEQYF
TRBJ1-1 few - TRBV7-9 13 TGTGCCAGCAGCCGGGTAATGAACACTGAAGCTTTCTTT CASSRVMNTEAFF
TRBJ2-3 many TRBD2 TRBV10-3 14 TGTGCCATCAGCCAGACTAGCCGGGCAGATACGCAGTATTTT CAISQTSRADTQYF
TRBJ2-5 few TRBD2 TRBV7-9 17 TGTGCCAGCAGCCCCCGAGGGGCGGGAGGCTTCCAAGAGACCCAGTACTTC CASSPRGAGGFQETQYF
TRBJ1-5 many - TRBV7-6 15 TGTGCCAGCAGCCGAGGACCAGGCGGCAATCAGCCCCAGCATTTT CASSRGPGGNQPQHF
TRBJ2-7 many - TRBV7-2 11 TGTGCCAGCGGTCGTTTAGGAGAGCAGTACTTC CASGRLGEQYF
TRBJ2-7 few TRBD2 TRBV4-3 20 TGCGCCAGCAGCCAAGGAGGGGCGGGACACTATATAGCGGGAGCCTACGAGCAGTACTTC CASSQGGAGHYIAGAYEQYF
TRBJ2-6 few TRBD2 TRBV2 15 TGTGCCAGCAGCAATCCTAGCGGTGGGGCCAACGTCCTGACTTTC CASSNPSGGANVLTF
TRBJ2-7 many - TRBV14 15 TGTGCCAGCAGCCAAGATGAGGCTCTGCCCTACGAGCAGTACTTC CASSQDEALPYEQYF
TRBJ1-2 many - TRBV12-3/TRBV12-4 13 TGTGCCAGCAGTTTAGGGTCACTCACCGGCTACACCTTC CASSLGSLTGYTF
TRBJ2-3 many TRBD2 TRBV6-1 14 TGTGCCAGCAGCCCAGGGACTAGCGCAGATACGCAGTATTTT CASSPGTSADTQYF
TRBJ2-1 many - TRBV29-1 15 TGCAGCGTTGTGGGGACTCCTCCCCGTTACAATGAGCAGTTCTTC CSVVGTPPRYNEQFF
TRBJ1-2 many - TRBV27 16 TGTGCCAGCAGTTTAAGTTGGGGGGAAAAAAACTATGGCTACACCTTC CASSLSWGEKNYGYTF
TRBJ1-1 many - TRBV27 16 TGTGCCAGCAGCCTAGGGTATGGGTCCATGAACACTGAAGCTTTCTTT CASSLGYGSMNTEAFF
TRBJ1-3 many - TRBV24-1 14 TGTGCCACCAGTGATCCCGGTTCTGGAAACACCATATATTTT CATSDPGSGNTIYF
TRBJ1-4 many TRBD1 TRBV20-1 14 TGCAGTGCTGTAACAGGGGCAAGGGATGAAAAACTGTTTTTT CSAVTGARDEKLFF
TRBJ2-1 many - TRBV7-6 16 TGTGCCAGCAGCTTAATGACAGGGAGGTCCTACAATGAGCAGTTCTTC CASSLMTGRSYNEQFF
TRBJ2-2 many TRBD1 TRBV28 14 TGTGCCAGCAGAGGACAGGGACGGACCGGGGAGCTGTTTTTT CASRGQGRTGELFF
TRBJ1-2 many TRBD1 TRBV5-1 14 TGCGCCAGCAGCTGGGGCACACAGGGGTTTGGCTACACCTTC CASSWGTQGFGYTF
TRBJ2-1 many - TRBV7-9 12 TGTGCCAGCAGCTTAGAGGGGACAGAGCAGTTCTTC CASSLEGTEQFF
TRBJ1-1 - TRBD1 TRBV9 18 TGTGCCAGCAGCGCCCACCCGGGACAGGGGGCGGTGGGCACTGAAGCTTTCTTT CASSAHPGQGAVGTEAFF
TRBJ2-7 - TRBD2 TRBV4-1 17 TGCGCCAGCAGCCAAGTACCTCCCGGGACTACCCCTCGTGAGCAGTACTTC CASSQVPPGTTPREQYF
TRBJ2-7 - - TRBV11-2 12 TGTGCCAGCACCCCAAGCTCCTACGAGCAGTACTTC CASTPSSYEQYF
TRBJ2-2 many - TRBV5-1 13 TGCGCCAGCAGCGAACGGGCTCCCGGGGAGCTGTTTTTT CASSERAPGELFF
TRBJ1-5 - TRBD1 TRBV30 14 TGTGCCTGGAGTATTGACAGGGCCAATCAGCCCCAGCATTTT CAWSIDRANQPQHF
TRBJ2-1 many - TRBV5-1 14 TGCGCCAGCAGCCCGCCCGACAGTTACAATGAGCAGTTCTTC CASSPPDSYNEQFF
TRBJ2-2 many - TRBV2 15 TGTGCCAGCAGTGACCACAGAGGGAACACCGGGGAGCTGTTTTTT CASSDHRGNTGELFF
TRBJ2-1 many TRBD1 TRBV2 12 TGTGCCAGCAAGGACAGGGTCTATGAGCAGTTCTTC CASKDRVYEQFF
TRBJ2-7 few - TRBV28 13 TGTGCCAGCAGTCCTTCGGTGAGGGGCGAGCAGTACTTC CASSPSVRGEQYF
TRBJ2-7 - - TRBV20-1 12 TGCAGTGCTAGAAGCCAGGGCTACGAGCAGTACTTC CSARSQGYEQYF
TRBJ1-5 - TRBD1 TRBV6-1 14 TGTGCCAGCAGACCCAGGGGGGACGGCCAGCCCCAGCATTTT CASRPRGDGQPQHF
TRBJ2-3 - - TRBV9 14 TGTGCCAGCAAGGGCAGGGGTAGCACAGATACGCAGTATTTT CASKGRGSTDTQYF
TRBJ1-1 many TRBD1 TRBV4-2 17 TGTGCCAGCAGTCTTATTTCCCAGGGGGCGGGAAACACTGAAGCTTTCTTT CASSLISQGAGNTEAFF